This T cell receptor beta chain was documented in a study of T cells after yellow fever vaccination. This clonotype came up a few times. The 5'RACE template-switching step produced TCR cDNA and added a universal primer site and UMIs. TCRdb recomputed calls from the 5' RACE reads with MiXCR, one row per CDR3 protein. This table has about 130,000 distinct CDR3 sequences, about 8.8% appearing once. The V and J ends lost 3 bases and 3 bases, in that order; junction bases with no gene match: 17. CDR1 and CDR2 from the germline V gene are LNHDA and SQIVND (reference sequence). This CDR3 contains 18 residues.

The source of this sequence is a man aged 18 to 29 who received the YFV17D yellow fever vaccine. Material: CD8+ T cells sorted from PBMCs, obtained on the day of the yellow fever booster vaccination. The chain carries TRBV19 and TRBJ2-7, with 7 bases identical to TRBD2. The CDR3 loop is CASSIALGGSGWIYEQYF. The CDR3 nucleotides read TGTGCCAGTAGTATCGCCCTAGGAGGTAGCGGGTGGATCTACGAGCAGTACTTC.